The 26 T cell receptor beta chains below come from one sample, sequenced in a study of blood T cell repertoires in COVID-19. The table came from immunoSEQ multiplex PCR; TCRdb's copy has only in-frame clones and leaves some out. The table has 270,000 or so clones, around 90% seen once; the top ten hold approximately 0.94%. The sample comprised peripheral blood. These receptors all stem from a woman aged 40 to 50 who had recovered from COVID-19.

The CDR3 sequence is CASSGGTSGSGSGELFF. DNA of the CDR3: TGTGCCAGCAGCGGAGGGACTAGCGGGAGCGGTTCCGGGGAGCTGTTTTTT. The chain carries TRBV5-4 and TRBJ2-2; 14 bases are shared with TRBD2. This CDR3 contains 17 residues. The V gene's germline CDR1 is SGHNT and CDR2 YYREEE (reference sequence). The junction had 8 bases not matched to a gene; V was cut back by 4 bases and J by 6 bases. Supplemented by reference TRBV5-4 and TRBJ2-2, the full variable domain reads ETGVTQSPTHLIKTRGQQVTLRCSSQSGHNTVSWYQQALGQGPQFIFQYYREEENGRGNFPPRFSGLQFPNYSSELNVNALELDDSALYLCASSGGTSGSGSGELFFGEGSRLTVL.

This sequence joins TRBV10-3 and TRBJ1-1, with 7 bases aligning to TRBD1. The CDR3 runs to 17 residues. The V gene's germline CDR1 is ENHRY and CDR2 SYGVKD. Trimming took 0 bases from V and 0 from J; bases not matched to a gene: 7. Here the CDR3 DNA reads TGTGCCATCAGTGAGTCGAAAGGGGGCCGGTTGAACACTGAAGCTTTCTTT. Encoded protein: CAISESKGGRLNTEAFF.

This rearrangement joins TRBV6-1 to TRBJ1-2, with D possibly TRBD1 on 5 matching bases. Germline V CDR1 and CDR2: MNHNS, SASEGT. CDR3 length equals 13 residues. Trimming pared 6 bases from V and 0 bases from J, leaving 8 bases between. CDR3 residues: CASRSGTNYGYTF. CDR3 nucleotide sequence: TGTGCCAGCAGATCAGGGACTAACTATGGCTACACCTTC.

V and J are TRBV5-6 and TRBJ2-7; tentative D call: TRBD1 (6 bases). The CDR3 runs to 14 residues. The germline V gene has CDR1 SGHDT and CDR2 YYEEEE. Trimming pared 5 bases from V and 1 base from J, leaving 13 bases between. CDR3 in DNA: TGTGCCAGCAGAGGCCAGGGGTTGTCCTACGAGCAGTACTTC. Translating it yields CASRGQGLSYEQYF.

V usage is TRBV2 and J usage is TRBJ1-6; tentatively, D is TRBD1 (5 bases). Trimming took off 7 bases at V and 6 bases at J, with 10 bases between the two ends. Per the germline V gene, CDR1 is SNHLY and CDR2 is FYNNEI. The CDR3 consists of 13 residues. The CDR3 spells CASMSQVNSPLHF. CDR3 nucleotide sequence: TGTGCCAGCATGTCACAGGTTAATTCACCCCTCCACTTT.

The chain joins TRBV28 to TRBJ2-2, with D perhaps matching TRBD1 (6 bases). This CDR3 comprises 15 residues. Germline assignment: CDR1 MDHEN and CDR2 SYDVKM. Trimming took 3 bases from V and 5 from J, leaving 13 bases between them. The CDR3 DNA reads TGTGCCAGCAGTTTTGGGGCACAGGGAACCGGGGAGCTGTTTTTT. It codes for CASSFGAQGTGELFF.

The gene calls are TRBV18 and TRBJ2-3; D uncertain. Germline V CDR1 and CDR2: KGHSH, LQKENI. V lost 1 base and J 0 bases, leaving 8 bases between the germline ends. There are 15 residues in the CDR3. The DNA for the CDR3 is TGTGCCAGCTCACCACGACTGGGTAGCACAGATACGCAGTATTTT. Translation: CASSPRLGSTDTQYF.

This clone occurred a few times. V is TRBV30 and J is TRBJ2-7; tentative D call: TRBD2 (5 bases). This CDR3 is built from 13 residues. The germline V gene has CDR1 GTSNPN and CDR2 SVGIG (reference sequence). With 0 bases removed from V and 6 bases from J, the gap between germline ends came to 12 bases. CDR3 protein: CAWSVSGIVEQYF. CDR3 bases: TGTGCCTGGAGTGTATCCGGGATAGTCGAGCAGTACTTC.

The chain joins TRBV7-2 to TRBJ2-1; TRBD2 agrees at 9 bases. V shed 2 bases and J 5 bases; nucleotides not matched to a gene: 4. This CDR3 spans 15 amino acids. Germline CDR1 SGHTA, CDR2 FQGNSA. The chain's CDR3 is CASSLLAGNNNEQFF. DNA for the CDR3: TGTGCCAGCAGCTTACTAGCGGGAAACAACAATGAGCAGTTCTTC.

In nucleotides, the CDR3 is TGTGCCAGCAGCCACGGTGCTAGCGGGAGGAAAACCGGGGAGCTGTTTTTT. Amino acids: CASSHGASGRKTGELFF. This chain uses TRBV3-1 (or the pseudogene TRBV3-2) with TRBJ2-2; 11 nucleotides agree with TRBD2. Germline CDR1 and CDR2: LGHDT and YNNKEL (reference sequence). Losses at the gene ends were 3 bases for V and 5 bases for J; bases not matched to a gene: 8. The CDR3 extends over 17 amino acids.

The chain joins TRBV19 to TRBJ2-1; D uncertain. Deletions cut 8 bases from V and 10 bases from J, with 15 bases between. The CDR3 is 12 amino acids. Germline CDR1 LNHDA, CDR2 SQIVND (reference sequence). The chain's CDR3 is CASSPGFQEQFF. For the CDR3, the DNA is TGTGCCAGTTCCCCTGGCTTTCAGGAGCAGTTCTTC.

The gene calls are TRBV7-3 and TRBJ2-1; D might be TRBD2 (5 bases). The germline V gene encodes CDR1 SGHTA and CDR2 FQGTGA. The germline V and J ends were trimmed by 8 bases and 7 bases, with 15 bases remaining between them. This CDR3 is 13 amino acids long. The chain's CDR3 is CASARGDVNEQFF. The CDR3 nucleotides are TGTGCCAGCGCCCGGGGTGACGTGAATGAGCAGTTCTTC.

The V call is TRBV5-1, the J call TRBJ2-3; TRBD2 aligns across 9 bases. The junction had 6 bases not matched to a gene; V was cut back by 0 bases and J by 4 bases. Germline assignment: CDR1 SGHRS and CDR2 YFSETQ. The CDR3 extends over 16 amino acids. CDR3 loop: CASSLAGGRASDTQYF. Written as DNA, the CDR3 is TGCGCCAGCAGCTTGGCGGGCGGGAGGGCCTCAGATACGCAGTATTTT.

The V and J genes are TRBV18 and TRBJ2-2, with TRBD2 identical over 7 bases. In germline, CDR1 is KGHSH, CDR2 LQKENI. The CDR3 spans 16 residues. V dropped 1 base and J dropped 4; count of bases not matched to a gene: 6. CDR3 loop: CASSPRSGGPTGELFF. The CDR3 nucleotides are TGTGCCAGCTCACCACGGTCGGGAGGACCCACCGGGGAGCTGTTTTTT. Looking up the rest from reference TRBV18 and TRBJ2-2 gives the full variable domain: NAGVMQNPRHLVRRRGQEARLRCSPMKGHSHVYWYRQLPEEGLKFMVYLQKENIIDESGMPKERFSAEFPKEGPSILRIQQVVRGDSAAYFCASSPRSGGPTGELFFGEGSRLTVL.

The chain joins TRBV30 to TRBJ1-1; 8 nucleotides align to TRBD1. The CDR3 loop spans 14 amino acids. V dropped 5 bases and J dropped 1; count of bases not matched to a gene: 6. Per the germline V gene, CDR1 is GTSNPN and CDR2 is SVGIG (reference sequence). In DNA form, the CDR3 reads TGTGCCTGGGTACTGACAGGGGCGAACACTGAAGCTTTCTTT. Translation: CAWVLTGANTEAFF.

J is TRBJ2-3 and V is TRBV6-1, with 10 bases lining up with TRBD1. The CDR3 has 15 residues. Germline V gene sequence: CDR1 MNHNS, CDR2 SASEGT. Trimming cost V 1 base and J 9 bases; bases outside gene matches: 7. The CDR3 coding sequence is TGTGCCAGCAGTGAAGACTTGGGACAGGGGTGGACGCAGTATTTT. Translating gives CASSEDLGQGWTQYF.

The J gene is TRBJ2-2, the V gene TRBV9; possible D gene TRBD2, 5 bases. Germline V lookup: CDR1 SGDLS, CDR2 YYNGEE. This CDR3 has 16 amino acids. V was shortened by 1 base and J by 0 bases, with 10 bases between the two germline ends. CDR3 in amino acids: CASSVLGSPNTGELFF. The CDR3 nucleotides are TGTGCCAGCAGCGTACTGGGGAGCCCGAACACCGGGGAGCTGTTTTTT.

The chain links TRBV19 to TRBJ2-7; D might be TRBD1 (6 bases). V gave up 5 bases and J gave up 5 bases, with 13 bases separating them. The CDR3 consists of 13 residues. Germline V gene lookup returns CDR1 LNHDA and CDR2 SQIVND (reference sequence). CDR3 amino acids: CASSYRVANEQYF. CDR3 DNA sequence: TGTGCCAGTAGTTACAGGGTTGCTAACGAGCAGTACTTC.

J is TRBJ1-6 and V is TRBV9, with no clear D. V dropped 0 bases and J dropped 4 bases, with 5 bases sitting between them. Germline CDR1 is SGDLS and CDR2 is YYNGEE. CDR3 length: 14 amino acids. This CDR3 reads CASSVVEYNSPLHF. For the CDR3, the DNA is TGTGCCAGCAGCGTAGTGGAGTATAATTCACCCCTCCACTTT.

The chain links TRBV6-5 to TRBJ1-2, with D perhaps TRBD1 (5 bases). Deletions cut 0 bases from V and 5 bases from J, with 13 bases between. CDR3 length: 15 amino acids. Per germline, CDR1 MNHEY and CDR2 SVGAGI. The CDR3 DNA is TGTGCCAGCAGTTACTCGGCGGGAGGGGAATATGGCTACACCTTC. The encoded protein is CASSYSAGGEYGYTF.

The J gene is TRBJ2-3, the V gene TRBV5-4, with TRBD2 matching 10 bases. Trimming cost V 5 bases and J 8 bases; bases outside gene matches: 14. CDR1 SGHNT and CDR2 YYREEE come from the germline V gene (reference sequence). CDR3 length equals 16 residues. The CDR3 is CASSPPVAGGHGTQYF. The CDR3 region has the DNA TGTGCCAGCAGTCCCCCGGTAGCGGGGGGTCACGGTACGCAGTATTTT.

The rearrangement links TRBV24-1 to TRBJ2-7; TRBD2 agrees at 14 bases. The germline gives CDR1 KGHDR, CDR2 SFDVKD. The CDR3 runs 17 residues. V trimming: 3 bases; J trimming: 3 bases; junction bases outside the gene matches: 6. CDR3 loop: CATSDAGTSGSLYEQYF. CDR3 nucleotides: TGTGCCACCAGTGATGCCGGGACTAGCGGGAGCCTCTACGAGCAGTACTTC.

The rearrangement joins TRBV9 to TRBJ2-7; D is possibly TRBD2 (6 bases). CDR1 SGDLS and CDR2 YYNGEE come from the germline V gene. The CDR3 spans 16 residues. Trimming took off 3 bases at V and 0 bases at J, with 16 bases between the two ends. DNA of the CDR3: TGTGCCAGCAGCGGGGACTTGGCGGGTAACTCCTACGAGCAGTACTTC. Translation gives CASSGDLAGNSYEQYF.

This chain joins TRBV7-3 and TRBJ1-2; D is undetermined. Trimming shortened V by 1 base and J by 8 bases, and 11 bases separated the two germline ends. The CDR3 loop spans 13 amino acids. The germline gives CDR1 SGHTA, CDR2 FQGTGA. This chain's CDR3 is CASSLSAAGGYTF. CDR3 DNA sequence: TGTGCCAGCAGCTTAAGTGCCGCGGGAGGCTACACCTTC.

The chain couples TRBV3-1 (or the pseudogene TRBV3-2) to TRBJ2-5; possible D gene TRBD2, 6 bases. CDR3 length: 16 residues. CDR1 and CDR2 from the germline V gene are LGHDT and YNNKEL (reference sequence). Trimming shortened V by 0 bases and J by 5 bases, and 16 bases separated the two germline ends. Written as DNA, the CDR3 is TGTGCCAGCAGCCAAGATCTGGGCTCGGCGGGGGAGACCCAGTACTTC. It codes for CASSQDLGSAGETQYF.

The table lists this clone with a count of one. The J gene is TRBJ2-2, the V gene TRBV6-6; 14 bases line up with TRBD2. In germline, CDR1 is MNHNY, CDR2 SVGAGI (reference sequence). V shed 10 bases and J 5 bases; nucleotides not matched to a gene: 9. The CDR3 sequence is 16 residues long. CDR3 sequence: CATGGLAGEWTGELFF. The DNA for the CDR3 is TGTGCCACCGGGGGACTAGCGGGAGAATGGACCGGGGAGCTGTTTTTT.